This T cell receptor (beta chain) is from a study of spatial heterogeneity in lung cancer. Study details: The average appearance count of each unique TCR and UMI combination in raw reads was more than 9.5.

Unique molecular identifiers, one per molecule, were present on every TCR cDNA molecule. MiXCR was run by TCRdb on the 5' RACE reads, yielding one entry per CDR3 protein. The sample lists 60,000 to 85,000 distinct CDR3 sequences; over 7% were seen once. Many counts were recorded for this clonotype. This CDR3 spans 14 amino acids. Trimming removed 0 bases at V and 7 bases at J, with 10 bases between. CDR1 LGHDT and CDR2 YNNKEL come from the germline V gene (reference sequence). The time point was: blood at routine non-recurrence follow-up after resection. The source of this sequence is a female donor with early-stage non-small cell lung cancer. This sequence joins TRBV3-1 and TRBJ2-1; D uncertain. The source was PBMCs, collected at follow-up. CDR3 region: CASSQDRLSNEQFF. For the CDR3, the DNA is TGTGCCAGCAGCCAAGATCGGCTCTCTAATGAGCAGTTCTTC.